The present entry profiles one TCR beta chain with its context. The sample originates from a study of blood T cell repertoires in COVID-19. The CDR3 has 13 amino acids. V dropped 1 base and J dropped 7 bases, with 10 bases sitting between them. Measured with immunoSEQ multiplex PCR; TCRdb has only the in-frame clones, and not every one. The data hold about 200,000 clones, with about 85% observed a single time. Cohort allocation depended upon clinical history that participants reported. This sequence joins TRBV12-3 or TRBV12-4 and TRBJ1-1, with D unclear. Sequenced material: PBMCs or T cells enriched from blood (not recorded which). The TCR was taken from a young woman who had recovered from COVID-19. The CDR3, as DNA: TGTGCCAGCAGTTTAGTTACTCGTAATGAAGCTTTCTTT. This gives the protein CASSLVTRNEAFF.